What follows are 24 T cell receptor beta chains derived from one specimen sequenced in a study of beta chain features in type 1 diabetes. Expressed TCRB transcripts were sequenced after all isolated RNA was converted to cDNA. Clones were read by immunoSEQ multiplex PCR, and TCRdb kept only the in-frame ones, dropping some. The data contain about 250,000 clones, roughly 15% of them singletons. Material: naive CD4+ T cells from blood. These receptors all stem from a middle-aged woman in good health.

This clone was detected a few times. The V and J genes are TRBV18 and TRBJ1-1; D not certain. CDR1 and CDR2 (germline): KGHSH, LQKENI. V gave up 1 base and J gave up 6 bases, with 12 bases separating them. This CDR3 contains 14 residues. CDR3 sequence: CASSPLRRFAEAFF. In DNA form, the CDR3 reads TGTGCCAGCTCACCACTGCGCAGGTTCGCTGAAGCTTTCTTT. Using reference TRBV18 and TRBJ1-1 for the parts outside the CDR3, the full variable domain is NAGVMQNPRHLVRRRGQEARLRCSPMKGHSHVYWYRQLPEEGLKFMVYLQKENIIDESGMPKERFSAEFPKEGPSILRIQQVVRGDSAAYFCASSPLRRFAEAFFGQGTRLTVV.

This clone appeared a few times. This chain connects TRBV7-9 to TRBJ2-5; D is ambiguous. The DNA end lines up better with TRBJ2-7; the J call may be wrong. The CDR3 runs to 11 residues. Germline loops: CDR1 SEHNR, CDR2 FQNEAQ (reference sequence). CDR3 in DNA: TGTGCCAGCCCCCCGCACTACGAGCAGTACTTC. Translating gives CASPPHYEQYF.

Only a few counts were recorded for this clone. This chain joins TRBV10-3 and TRBJ1-2, with 10 bases that match TRBD1. Germline assignment: CDR1 ENHRY and CDR2 SYGVKD. With V trimmed by 5 bases and J by 7 bases, 7 bases remained unmatched. CDR3 size: 14 residues. The CDR3 sequence: CAISPRDRGVGYTF. The CDR3 region has the DNA TGTGCCATCAGTCCGAGGGACAGGGGAGTTGGCTACACCTTC.

This clone was seen once. V usage is TRBV2 and J usage is TRBJ1-2, with 10 bases that match TRBD1. There are 15 residues in the CDR3. Germline V CDR1 and CDR2: SNHLY, FYNNEI. Trimming removed 6 bases from V and 4 bases from J; junction bases left unmatched: 8. CDR3 sequence reads: CASRAGTGVGYGYTF. The CDR3 nucleotides are TGTGCCAGCAGGGCCGGGACAGGGGTTGGCTATGGCTACACCTTC.

This clone was detected only a few times. The J gene is TRBJ2-1, the V gene TRBV18; TRBD2 agrees at 7 bases. In germline, CDR1 is KGHSH, CDR2 LQKENI. CDR3 length equals 18 residues. After removal of 4 bases from V and 4 bases from J, the junction contained 16 bases not matched to a gene. The CDR3 DNA is TGTGCCAGCTCACAACCCCGGATGCCCAGCGGGGAATACAATGAGCAGTTCTTC. This encodes CASSQPRMPSGEYNEQFF.

The V gene is TRBV21-1, the J gene TRBJ1-2; the D call in the table, TRBD1, was not verified against the DNA. TRBV21-1 is listed as a pseudogene. This CDR3 has 17 amino acids. CDR3 nucleotide sequence: TGTGCCAGCAGCGCACCCCGAGGTCAGGGGACGGCCTATGGCTACACCTTC. Amino acid sequence: CASSAPRGQGTAYGYTF.

This clone was found once. The chain has TRBV11-2 and TRBJ1-2, with D maybe TRBD1 (5 bases). The V end was cut by 3 bases, the J end by 0 bases, with 8 bases between. The CDR3 extends over 14 amino acids. Germline lookup yields CDR1 SGHAT and CDR2 FQNNGV. CDR3 nucleotides: TGTGCCAGCAGCTTTTCGACAGCTAACTATGGCTACACCTTC. It is translated as CASSFSTANYGYTF.

This clone has just a few counts. V is TRBV19 and J is TRBJ1-5, with D possibly TRBD1 on 6 matching bases. The CDR3 extends over 17 amino acids. Trimming cost V 3 bases and J 2 bases, with 17 bases left between them. The germline V gene has CDR1 LNHDA and CDR2 SQIVND (reference sequence). The CDR3 coding sequence is TGTGCCAGTAGTATGACAGGACCGGGTAGTGGCAATCAGCCCCAGCATTTT. Amino acids: CASSMTGPGSGNQPQHF.

This clone occurred a few times. The V and J genes are TRBV5-1 and TRBJ2-6; D is perhaps TRBD1 (6 bases). This CDR3 is built from 19 residues. Germline V gives CDR1 SGHRS, CDR2 YFSETQ. The V and J ends lost 0 bases and 3 bases respectively, with 19 bases between them. The CDR3 DNA follows: TGCGCCAGCAGCTTGGGAGGGACATCAGGGGTCGGTGGGGCCAACGTCCTGACTTTC. This sequence encodes CASSLGGTSGVGGANVLTF.

This clone has at least ten counts. The V gene is TRBV7-9, the J gene TRBJ2-3; 8 nucleotides align to TRBD2. CDR3 length equals 12 residues. V lost 4 bases and J lost 11; bases outside the gene matches: 5. Germline V gives CDR1 SEHNR, CDR2 FQNEAQ (reference sequence). Written as DNA, the CDR3 is TGTGCCAGCAGCTCTTTAGCGGGGTTGCAGTATTTT. It specifies CASSSLAGLQYF.

The table lists this clone with many counts. The rearrangement links TRBV7-2 to TRBJ2-1; maybe TRBD1 (6 bases). The CDR3 has 14 amino acids. The V end lost 4 bases, the J end lost 10 bases, and 17 bases lay between the germline ends. Per germline, CDR1 SGHTA and CDR2 FQGNSA. The CDR3 DNA reads as TGTGCCAGCAGCTCCACCGGGACACTGGGAGAGCAGTTCTTC. Amino acid sequence: CASSSTGTLGEQFF.

This clone was recorded a few times. The CDR3 sequence is CASSFGGAGVGTEAFF. The CDR3 nucleotides read TGTGCCAGCAGCTTCGGGGGTGCGGGAGTTGGCACTGAAGCTTTCTTT. The chain links TRBV7-2 to TRBJ1-1, with a tentative D call TRBD1 (5 bases). The CDR3 is 16 residues long. V was shortened by 3 bases and J by 4 bases, with 18 bases between the two germline ends. CDR1 is SGHTA, CDR2 FQGNSA, per germline.

This chain joins TRBV2 and TRBJ1-1; D perhaps matches TRBD1 (5 bases). CDR3 size: 13 residues. V lost 6 bases and J lost 4, with 12 bases in between. Germline-derived CDR1 and CDR2 are SNHLY and FYNNEI. This CDR3 is CASSQEGVTEAFF. DNA of the CDR3: TGTGCCAGCAGCCAGGAAGGGGTCACTGAAGCTTTCTTT.

The J gene is TRBJ2-2, the V gene TRBV2, with a tentative D call TRBD1 (6 bases). Germline lookup yields CDR1 SNHLY and CDR2 FYNNEI. Trimming removed 4 bases at V and 0 bases at J, with 9 bases between. CDR3 size: 15 residues. As DNA, the CDR3 is TGTGCCAGCAGTGTGCAGGGGTCGAACACCGGGGAGCTGTTTTTT. Protein product: CASSVQGSNTGELFF. Full variable domain (outside the CDR3, taken from reference TRBV2 and TRBJ2-2): EPEVTQTPSHQVTQMGQEVILRCVPISNHLYFYWYRQILGQKVEFLVSFYNNEISEKSEIFDDQFSVERPDGSNFTLKIRSTKLEDSAMYFCASSVQGSNTGELFFGEGSRLTVL.

The CDR3 loop reads CASSAGQGMGETQYF. CDR3 nucleotide sequence: TGCGCCAGCAGCGCGGGACAGGGGATGGGAGAGACCCAGTACTTC. The chain employs TRBV5-1 and TRBJ2-5; 10 nucleotides agree with TRBD1. J was trimmed by 4 bases and V by 4 bases; bases with no gene match: 7. The CDR3 loop spans 15 amino acids. CDR1 and CDR2 (germline): SGHRS, YFSETQ.

This clone was picked up a small number of times. The V call is TRBV4-1, the J call TRBJ2-5; 9 positions agree with TRBD1. The CDR3 totals 15 residues. Trimming removed 1 base from V and 5 bases from J; junction bases left unmatched: 5. Looked up from germline, CDR1 is MGHRA and CDR2 is YSYEKL. The CDR3 coding sequence is TGCGCCAGCAGCCAAGGGGACAGGGTCAGCGAGACCCAGTACTTC. Its protein is CASSQGDRVSETQYF.

In its sample, this clone was seen a few times. This chain connects TRBV29-1 to TRBJ2-7; 12 bases are a match to TRBD2. Trimming removed 6 bases from V and 1 base from J; junction bases left unmatched: 7. CDR1 and CDR2 (germline): SQVTM, ANQGSEA. The CDR3 length is 15 residues. The CDR3 DNA reads TGCAGCGTCGTTAAACTAGCGGGGGGATCCTACGAGCAGTACTTC. It yields the protein CSVVKLAGGSYEQYF.

V is TRBV11-1 and J is TRBJ2-7, with 9 bases aligning to TRBD1. The CDR3 spans 15 residues. Germline CDR1 is SGHAT and CDR2 is FQDESV (reference sequence). V trimming: 6 bases; J trimming: 3 bases; junction bases outside the gene matches: 9. This CDR3 is CASRSTRDRVYEQYF. DNA for the CDR3: TGTGCCAGCAGAAGCACCCGGGACAGGGTCTACGAGCAGTACTTC.

The chain combines TRBV27 with TRBJ1-5; D call uncertain. The CDR3 is 17 amino acids. Germline V gives CDR1 MNHEY, CDR2 SMNVEV (reference sequence). V lost 5 bases, J lost 0 bases, and 17 bases lay in between. In DNA form, the CDR3 reads TGTGCCAGCAGTAAGGCAGGTCGCTCCGATAGCAATCAGCCCCAGCATTTT. It codes for CASSKAGRSDSNQPQHF.

The sample holds a few counts of this clone. The chain employs TRBV13 and TRBJ2-2, with TRBD1 as a possible D gene (6 bases). The CDR3 consists of 16 residues. CDR1 is PRHDT, CDR2 FYEKMQ, per germline (reference sequence). With 5 bases removed from V and 3 bases from J, the gap between germline ends came to 16 bases. The CDR3: CASSHRTVPHTGELFF. The DNA for the CDR3 is TGTGCCAGCAGCCACCGGACAGTTCCCCACACCGGGGAGCTGTTTTTT. Together with reference TRBV13 and TRBJ2-2, the CDR3 gives the full variable domain: AAGVIQSPRHLIKEKRETATLKCYPIPRHDTVYWYQQGPGQDPQFLISFYEKMQSDKGSIPDRFSAQQFSDYHSELNMSSLELGDSALYFCASSHRTVPHTGELFFGEGSRLTVL.

This clone was seen a handful of times. CDR3 residues: CASREDLAKNIQYF. The CDR3 DNA reads as TGTGCCAGCAGGGAGGATCTAGCCAAAAACATTCAGTACTTC. V is TRBV6-6 and J is TRBJ2-4, with D perhaps TRBD2 (5 bases). With 6 bases removed from V and 0 bases from J, the gap between germline ends came to 9 bases. Per germline, CDR1 MNHNY and CDR2 SVGAGI (reference sequence). This CDR3 region has 14 residues.

This clone has more than one count but fewer than ten. For the CDR3, the DNA is TGTGCCAGCAGCTTAATCGACAGGCCCTCTGGAAACACCATATATTTT. Amino acid sequence: CASSLIDRPSGNTIYF. V gene TRBV7-9 combines with J gene TRBJ1-3, with a tentative D call TRBD1 (6 bases). Deletions cut 2 bases from V and 0 bases from J, with 11 bases between. Germline-derived CDR1 and CDR2 are SEHNR and FQNEAQ (reference sequence). The CDR3 has 16 residues.

CDR3 nucleotide sequence: TGCGCCAGCAGCCACCCGGTCAGGGGGCTGAACTATGGCTACACCTTC. Translation gives CASSHPVRGLNYGYTF. The chain links TRBV4-1 to TRBJ1-2; 8 bases align to TRBD1. The CDR3 spans 16 residues. J lost 2 bases, V lost 3 bases, and 8 bases had no gene match. Germline V gives CDR1 MGHRA, CDR2 YSYEKL.

In its sample, this clone was seen a few times. The rearrangement links TRBV7-2 to TRBJ2-7; a possible D gene is TRBD2 (5 bases). V lost 5 bases and J lost 1, with 12 bases in between. CDR3 length equals 14 residues. CDR1 SGHTA and CDR2 FQGNSA come from the germline V gene. CDR3 protein: CASSLTRDSYEQYF. The CDR3 nucleotides read TGTGCCAGCAGCCTAACTAGGGATTCCTACGAGCAGTACTTC.